The 10 T cell receptor beta chains in this list originate from one sample, sequenced in a study of radiation and T cells in renal cell carcinoma. Measured with immunoSEQ multiplex PCR; TCRdb has only the in-frame clones, and not every one. Of about 150,000 clones detected, 75% to 90% appear once; the ten largest clones hold around a sixth. Time point indicated: blood 4 weeks post-SBRT, at nephrectomy. As to treatment: 15 Gy SBRT to primary tumor, nephrectomy 4 weeks later. The specimen comprised blood, sampled from a patient whose treatment included radiotherapy and nephrectomy. All receptors derive from a woman aged 45-65 years with renal cell carcinoma.

The chain joins TRBV4-2 to TRBJ2-1; 7 bases align to TRBD2. From germline, CDR1 is LGHNA and CDR2 YNFKEQ. This CDR3 is built from 17 residues. J lost 0 bases, V lost 4 bases, and 9 bases had no gene match. The CDR3 DNA reads TGTGCCAGCAGCCTCCGGGACTACCGGAGCTCCTACAATGAGCAGTTCTTC. Its translation is CASSLRDYRSSYNEQFF.

The chain couples TRBV28 to TRBJ2-1, with 8 bases that match TRBD2. Germline assignment: CDR1 MDHEN and CDR2 SYDVKM. There are 10 residues in the CDR3. V lost 7 bases and J lost 16; bases outside the gene matches: 6. CDR3 sequence (DNA): TGTGCCAGCACCGGGACTAGATTTTTCTTC. Protein: CASTGTRFFF.

The rearrangement links TRBV21-1 to TRBJ1-1. TRBV21-1 is given as a pseudogene. The CDR3 consists of 20 residues. CDR3: CASSLRGGFTVKILNTEAFF. In DNA form, the CDR3 reads TGTGCCAGCAGCTTAAGGGGGGGCTTCACGGTTAAGATCTTGAACACTGAAGCTTTCTTT.

The CDR3 here is CASTHPEGTEAFF. CDR3 nucleotides: TGTGCCAGCACCCACCCTGAAGGCACTGAAGCTTTCTTT. The chain is built from TRBV28 and TRBJ1-1; D call uncertain. Germline CDR1 is MDHEN and CDR2 is SYDVKM. V lost 7 bases and J lost 4, with 13 bases in between. The CDR3 covers 13 residues.

The chain employs TRBV9 and TRBJ2-5; D perhaps matches TRBD1 (6 bases). This CDR3 has 15 amino acids. The germline CDR1 and CDR2 sequences are SGDLS and YYNGEE. V lost 0 bases and J lost 0, with 9 bases in between. The CDR3 bases are TGTGCCAGCAGCGTAGCTACAGGGTACCAAGAGACCCAGTACTTC. Amino acid sequence: CASSVATGYQETQYF.

The V call is TRBV7-9, the J call TRBJ2-7; D may be TRBD1 or TRBD2 (6 bases each). The CDR3 runs to 15 residues. The V gene lost 1 base and the J gene lost 0 bases, with 10 bases spanning the gap. The germline gives CDR1 SEHNR, CDR2 FQNEAQ (reference sequence). In DNA form, the CDR3 reads TGTGCCAGCAGCTTAGAGGGGGGAACCTCCTACGAGCAGTACTTC. Residues: CASSLEGGTSYEQYF. Based on the CDR3 plus reference TRBV7-9 and TRBJ2-7, the full variable domain is DTGVSQNPRHKITKRGQNVTFRCDPISEHNRLYWYRQTLGQGPEFLTYFQNEAQLEKSRLLSDRFSAERPKGSFSTLEIQRTEQGDSAMYLCASSLEGGTSYEQYFGPGTRLTVT.

The chain combines TRBV30 with TRBJ1-4, with D unclear. This CDR3 region has 13 residues. Germline-derived CDR1 and CDR2 are GTSNPN and SVGIG (reference sequence). V lost 6 bases to trimming and J lost 0 bases, with 8 bases between them. Written as DNA, the CDR3 is TGTGCCTGCACCGGCCCAACTAATGAAAAACTGTTTTTT. Translating gives CACTGPTNEKLFF.

The chain uses TRBV5-4 and TRBJ1-3; D is unresolved. CDR1 SGHNT and CDR2 YYREEE come from the germline V gene (reference sequence). Trimming pared 0 bases from V and 4 bases from J, leaving 8 bases between. This CDR3 comprises 14 residues. CDR3 bases: TGTGCCAGCAGCTTGGCCGGTTCCGGAAACACCATATATTTT. Translated: CASSLAGSGNTIYF.

The chain combines TRBV28 with TRBJ1-6; 7 nucleotides match TRBD1. V dropped 3 bases and J dropped 7; count of bases not matched to a gene: 6. The CDR3 spans 15 residues. Germline assignment: CDR1 MDHEN and CDR2 SYDVKM. The CDR3 bases are TGTGCCAGCAGTTTGGGGACAGTGAGGAATTCACCCCTCCACTTT. Translation: CASSLGTVRNSPLHF.

The DNA of the CDR3 is TGTGCCAGTAAGGTCGGACAGGGCAATCAGCCCCAGCATTTT. Amino acid sequence: CASKVGQGNQPQHF. The rearrangement joins TRBV19 to TRBJ1-5, with 7 bases identical to TRBD1. There are 14 residues in the CDR3. Germline V gives CDR1 LNHDA, CDR2 SQIVND (reference sequence). V shed 7 bases, J shed 2 bases, and the junction held 5 bases outside the gene matches. The complete variable domain, with remaining parts taken from reference TRBV19 and TRBJ1-5, reads DGGITQSPKYLFRKEGQNVTLSCEQNLNHDAMYWYRQDPGQGLRLIYYSQIVNDFQKGDIAEGYSVSREKKESFPLTVTSAQKNPTAFYLCASKVGQGNQPQHFGDGTRLSIL.